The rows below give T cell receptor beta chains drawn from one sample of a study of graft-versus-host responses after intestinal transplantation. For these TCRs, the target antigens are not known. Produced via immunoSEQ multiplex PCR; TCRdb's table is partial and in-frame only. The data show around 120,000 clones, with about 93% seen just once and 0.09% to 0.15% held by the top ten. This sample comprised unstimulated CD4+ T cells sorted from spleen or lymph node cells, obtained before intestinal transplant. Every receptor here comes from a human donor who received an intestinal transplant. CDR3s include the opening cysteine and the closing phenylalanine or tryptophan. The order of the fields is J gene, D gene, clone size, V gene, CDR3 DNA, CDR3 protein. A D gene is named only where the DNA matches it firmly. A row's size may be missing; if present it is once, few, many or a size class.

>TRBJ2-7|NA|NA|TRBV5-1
TGCGCCAGCAGCTTGGGGCAGGGGATCCACGAGCAGTACTTC
CASSLGQGIHEQYF
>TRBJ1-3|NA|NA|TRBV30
TGTGCCTGGAGCGCCACTGGCATTAGAAACACCATATATTTT
CAWSATGIRNTIYF
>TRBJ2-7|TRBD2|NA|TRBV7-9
TGTGCCAGCAGCTTATGGGCGGGAGCGTCCTACGAGCAGTACTTC
CASSLWAGASYEQYF
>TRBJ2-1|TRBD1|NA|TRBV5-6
TGTGCCAGCAGCCTGCTGGGTTACAGGGGTCCCTACAATGAGCAGTTCTTC
CASSLLGYRGPYNEQFF
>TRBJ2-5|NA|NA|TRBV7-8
TGTGCCAGCAGCTTAGCCAGGGAAAGACGGGAGACCCAGTACTTC
CASSLARERRETQYF
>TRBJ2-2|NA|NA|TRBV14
TGTGCCAGCAGCCACAGTCACGCCACTGGGGGCACCGGGGAGCTGTTTTTT
CASSHSHATGGTGELFF
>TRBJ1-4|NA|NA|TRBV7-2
TGTGCCAGCAGCTTAGCCCGGGGTATCAGTGAAAAACTGTTTTTT
CASSLARGISEKLFF
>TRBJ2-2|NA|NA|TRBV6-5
TGTGCCAGCAGTTACGGGGTTATCACCGGGGAGCTGTTTTTT
CASSYGVITGELFF
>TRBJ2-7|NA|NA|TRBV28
TGTGCCAGCAGTTCCTCCCCCTCCTACGAGCAGTACTTC
CASSSSPSYEQYF
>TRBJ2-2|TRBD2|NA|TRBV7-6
TGTGCCAGCAGCCCGAGCGGGACGGGCACCGGGGAGCTGTTTTTT
CASSPSGTGTGELFF
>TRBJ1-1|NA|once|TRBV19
TGTGCCAGTAGCAATCGGGGGAACACTGAAGCTTTCTTT
CASSNRGNTEAFF
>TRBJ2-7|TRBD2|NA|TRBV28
TGTGCCAGCAGTTCCCTTCTCTTAGCGGGCTCCTACGAGCAGTACTTC
CASSSLLLAGSYEQYF
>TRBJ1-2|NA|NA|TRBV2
TGTGCCAGCGGGCCTCGGATGTCATTACTATGGGGCTACACCTTC
CASGPRMSLLWGYTF
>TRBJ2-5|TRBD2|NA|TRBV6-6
TGTGCCAGCAGTGCCGGGAGGGTAGAGACCCAGTACTTC
CASSAGRVETQYF
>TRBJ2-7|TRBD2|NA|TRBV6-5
TGTGCCACGACCAGAGCGGGAGGGAAAAGGGAGCAGTACTTC
CATTRAGGKREQYF
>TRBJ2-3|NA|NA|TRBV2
TGTGCCAGCGGAGGCGGGGGCCATGGGAATACGCAGTATTTT
CASGGGGHGNTQYF
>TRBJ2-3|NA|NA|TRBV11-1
TGTGCCAGCAGCCCACCCATGGGGGATACGCAGTATTTT
CASSPPMGDTQYF
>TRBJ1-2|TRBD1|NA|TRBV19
TGTGCCAGTAGTACTCCAGGGGGCGCCTATGGCTACACCTTC
CASSTPGGAYGYTF
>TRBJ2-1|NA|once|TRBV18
TGTGCCAGCTCACCAACGGGAGTCAATGAGCAGTTCTTC
CASSPTGVNEQFF
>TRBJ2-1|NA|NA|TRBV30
TGTGCCTGGAGTGGCGGACTACATACCAATGAGCAGTTCTTC
CAWSGGLHTNEQFF
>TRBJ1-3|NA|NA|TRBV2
TGTGCCAACCGTAGTTACGCTGTTAACACCATATATTTT
CANRSYAVNTIYF
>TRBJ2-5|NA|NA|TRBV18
TGTGCCAGCTCACCGGGCCAACGAGAGACCCAGTACTTC
CASSPGQRETQYF
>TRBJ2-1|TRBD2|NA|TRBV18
TGTGCCAGCTCACCACCGAGCGGGGATGAGCAGTTCTTC
CASSPPSGDEQFF
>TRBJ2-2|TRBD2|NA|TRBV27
TGTGCCAGCCCCGGGCACTCTCCGGGACTAGCGGGAGAAGAAACCGGGGAGCTGTTTTTT
CASPGHSPGLAGEETGELFF
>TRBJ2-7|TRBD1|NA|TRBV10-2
TGCGCCAGCTATCAAAGGGACAGGGGGCTAGGCGAGCAGTACTTC
CASYQRDRGLGEQYF
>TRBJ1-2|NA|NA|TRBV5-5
TGTGCCAGCAGCGTAATAAGGGGGGGCGTCGGCTACACCTTC
CASSVIRGGVGYTF
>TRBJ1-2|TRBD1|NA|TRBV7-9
TGTGCCAGCAGCTTGGGACAGGGCTATGGCTACACCTTC
CASSLGQGYGYTF
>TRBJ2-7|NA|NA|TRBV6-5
TGTGCCAGCAGTTACTCGAAAGTAGGGCTCTCGGTCGAGCAGTACTTC
CASSYSKVGLSVEQYF
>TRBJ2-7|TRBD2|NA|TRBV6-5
TGTGCCAGCAGTTGGACTAGCGCGGCGTACGAGCAGTACTTC
CASSWTSAAYEQYF